The 27 T cell receptor beta chains below come from one sample, sequenced in a study of blood T cell repertoires in COVID-19. The protocol was immunoSEQ multiplex PCR, while the TCRdb copy is restricted to in-frame clones and leaves out a portion. Of some 230,000 clones in the sample, 75% to 85% were seen once. The sample was peripheral blood. These receptor sequences come from an elderly woman with COVID-19, enrolled during active disease.

This clone appeared a single time. The chain links TRBV6-5 to TRBJ1-1, with 7 bases aligning to TRBD1. Germline V gives CDR1 MNHEY, CDR2 SVGAGI. After removal of 6 bases from V and 2 bases from J, the junction contained 3 bases not matched to a gene. The CDR3 extends over 13 amino acids. CDR3 loop: CASSGQVNTEAFF. DNA for the CDR3: TGTGCCAGCAGCGGACAGGTCAACACTGAAGCTTTCTTT.

This clone was picked up one time. The chain links TRBV6-2 or TRBV6-3 to TRBJ1-5; 8 bases align to TRBD1. This CDR3 has 18 residues. In germline, CDR1 is MNHEY, CDR2 SVGEGT. V shed 2 bases, J shed 0 bases, and the junction held 9 bases outside the gene matches. CDR3 DNA: TGTGCCAGCAGTTACCGACAGGGGTATAGGGATAGCAATCAGCCCCAGCATTTT. Protein sequence: CASSYRQGYRDSNQPQHF.

V and J are TRBV18 and TRBJ2-5; 7 nucleotides agree with TRBD1. Germline V gene sequence: CDR1 KGHSH, CDR2 LQKENI. Trimming cost V 5 bases and J 3 bases; bases outside gene matches: 9. The CDR3 length is 15 residues. The CDR3 loop is CASSFRQGEKETQYF. CDR3 in DNA: TGTGCCAGCTCATTTCGGCAGGGGGAGAAAGAGACCCAGTACTTC. Full variable domain (outside the CDR3, taken from reference TRBV18 and TRBJ2-5): NAGVMQNPRHLVRRRGQEARLRCSPMKGHSHVYWYRQLPEEGLKFMVYLQKENIIDESGMPKERFSAEFPKEGPSILRIQQVVRGDSAAYFCASSFRQGEKETQYFGPGTRLLVL.

The chain employs TRBV6-4 and TRBJ1-5; the D is unclear. CDR3 length: 13 residues. Germline V gene lookup returns CDR1 MRHNA and CDR2 SNTAGT. V dropped 3 bases and J dropped 0 bases, with 3 bases sitting between them. CDR3 protein: CASSEYSNQPQHF. In DNA form, the CDR3 reads TGTGCCAGCAGTGAATATAGCAATCAGCCCCAGCATTTT.

This chain joins TRBV28 and TRBJ1-4, with D possibly TRBD1 on 6 matching bases. Germline values: CDR1 MDHEN, CDR2 SYDVKM. The CDR3 is 15 amino acids. The V end lost 7 bases, the J end lost 8 bases, and 20 bases lay between the germline ends. CDR3: CASTWGGLGEEKLFF. CDR3 nucleotides: TGTGCCAGCACCTGGGGGGGCCTTGGGGAAGAAAAACTGTTTTTT.

This rearrangement joins TRBV5-1 to TRBJ1-4, with 7 bases identical to TRBD1. This CDR3 is 14 amino acids long. Looked up from germline, CDR1 is SGHRS and CDR2 is YFSETQ. V lost 4 bases and J lost 8; bases outside the gene matches: 8. DNA for the CDR3: TGCGCCAGCAGCAAGGGACAGCCCTTGGAAAAACTGTTTTTT. Translation gives CASSKGQPLEKLFF.

The V gene is TRBV27, the J gene TRBJ1-6; 8 nucleotides agree with TRBD1. The CDR3 has 14 residues. Germline trimming cut 5 bases from V and 13 bases from J; bases unmatched to any gene: 10. CDR1 MNHEY and CDR2 SMNVEV come from the germline V gene (reference sequence). The CDR3 bases are TGTGCCAGCAGTCCGGGACAGGTACAGGGGCCCCTCCACTTT. Translating it yields CASSPGQVQGPLHF.

This clone was seen just once. This rearrangement joins TRBV2 to TRBJ1-4; possibly TRBD1 for D (6 bases). In germline, CDR1 is SNHLY, CDR2 FYNNEI. This CDR3 has 16 residues. Trimming stripped 11 bases from V and 0 bases from J, with 19 bases between. The CDR3 region is CAYALGQPSTNEKLFF. The CDR3 nucleotides read TGTGCCTACGCATTAGGACAGCCCTCAACTAATGAAAAACTGTTTTTT.

V gene TRBV30 combines with J gene TRBJ2-7, with 7 bases matching TRBD1. The CDR3 has 15 amino acids. CDR1 is GTSNPN, CDR2 SVGIG, per germline (reference sequence). With V trimmed by 4 bases and J by 3 bases, 12 bases remained unmatched. The CDR3: CAWTPATGNRYEQYF. In DNA form, the CDR3 reads TGTGCCTGGACCCCCGCGACAGGGAACCGCTACGAGCAGTACTTC.

The gene calls are TRBV2 and TRBJ1-2; 9 bases are a match to TRBD1. CDR1 and CDR2 (germline): SNHLY, FYNNEI. V trimming: 7 bases; J trimming: 7 bases; junction bases outside the gene matches: 10. CDR3 length: 14 amino acids. The CDR3 spells CASKETGGFRGYTF. The DNA of the CDR3 is TGTGCCAGCAAGGAGACAGGGGGGTTTCGTGGCTACACCTTC. The variable domain in full, with the rest retrieved from reference TRBV2 and TRBJ1-2, is EPEVTQTPSHQVTQMGQEVILRCVPISNHLYFYWYRQILGQKVEFLVSFYNNEISEKSEIFDDQFSVERPDGSNFTLKIRSTKLEDSAMYFCASKETGGFRGYTFGSGTRLTVV.

This sequence joins TRBV27 and TRBJ2-1, with 10 bases identical to TRBD1. Germline values: CDR1 MNHEY, CDR2 SMNVEV (reference sequence). The CDR3 loop spans 14 amino acids. V was pared by 5 bases and J by 6 bases, with 4 bases of the junction left unmatched. The CDR3 loop is CASSLWTGGNEQFF. CDR3 nucleotides: TGTGCCAGCAGTCTCTGGACAGGGGGCAATGAGCAGTTCTTC.

This sequence joins TRBV28 and TRBJ2-7, with 10 bases identical to TRBD1. The V segment lost 10 bases and the J segment 6 bases; nucleotides outside the gene matches: 18. Germline V gene data show CDR1 as MDHEN and CDR2 as SYDVKM. The CDR3 length is 16 residues. CDR3 nucleotide sequence: TGTGCCACCACCCCGTCCGGGACAGGGGTAGTGGGCGAGCAGTACTTC. It translates to CATTPSGTGVVGEQYF.

In its sample, this clone was seen a few times. This chain connects TRBV7-2 to TRBJ2-7; 7 bases are a match to TRBD1. This CDR3 comprises 14 residues. Germline values: CDR1 SGHTA, CDR2 FQGNSA. The V and J ends lost 0 bases and 6 bases, in that order; junction bases with no gene match: 5. The CDR3 DNA sequence: TGTGCCAGCAGCTTAGCTGGACAGGTTTCCGAGCAGTACTTC. This gives the protein CASSLAGQVSEQYF. Complete variable domain (other parts from reference TRBV7-2 and TRBJ2-7): GAGVSQSPSNKVTEKGKDVELRCDPISGHTALYWYRQSLGQGLEFLIYFQGNSAPDKSGLPSDRFSAERTGGSVSTLTIQRTQQEDSAVYLCASSLAGQVSEQYFGPGTRLTVT.

The DNA of the CDR3 is TGTGCCAGTATGGGCAGGCCAAATGAAAAACTGTTTTTT. This translates into CASMGRPNEKLFF. This chain uses TRBV19 with TRBJ1-4, with D unclear. The CDR3 loop spans 13 amino acids. V was pared by 7 bases and J by 5 bases, with 11 bases between. Germline V CDR1 and CDR2: LNHDA, SQIVND (reference sequence).

The rearrangement uses TRBV19 and TRBJ1-6; possible D gene TRBD1, 5 bases. V dropped 1 base and J dropped 10 bases, with 20 bases sitting between them. The CDR3 sequence is 17 residues long. Germline V CDR1 and CDR2: LNHDA, SQIVND (reference sequence). Here the CDR3 DNA reads TGTGCCAGTAGTATAGCAAGGGGATCGACCGTCCCGTCACCCCTCCACTTT. It is translated as CASSIARGSTVPSPLHF. The full variable domain, in which reference TRBV19 and TRBJ1-6 provide the parts outside the CDR3, is DGGITQSPKYLFRKEGQNVTLSCEQNLNHDAMYWYRQDPGQGLRLIYYSQIVNDFQKGDIAEGYSVSREKKESFPLTVTSAQKNPTAFYLCASSIARGSTVPSPLHFGNGTRLTVT.

Turning to this clone: Its ends do not fully match the called genes, so a read error is possible. The chain links TRBV30 to TRBJ1-1; possibly TRBD1 for D (6 bases). Germline CDR1 and CDR2: GTSNPN and SVGIG (reference sequence). This CDR3 contains 12 residues. The CDR3 DNA sequence: TGTGCCTGGAGTACTAGGGACACCGAAGCTTTCTTT. This encodes CAWSTRDTEAFF.

This chain connects TRBV21-1 to TRBJ2-2; whether TRBD1, the table's D call, matches the DNA was not checked. TRBV21-1 is tagged as a pseudogene. CDR3 length equals 13 residues. The CDR3 DNA reads TGTGCCAGCAACAGGGCGAACACCGGGGAGCTGTTTTTT. Translation: CASNRANTGELFF.

The chain uses TRBV7-3 and TRBJ2-1; 14 nucleotides line up with TRBD2. Trimming at V came to 1 base and at J to 10 bases, leaving 6 bases not matched to a gene. CDR3 length: 16 amino acids. CDR1 SGHTA and CDR2 FQGTGA come from the germline V gene. CDR3 DNA sequence: TGTGCCAGCAGCTTAAGCCCGGGACTAGCGGGAGACGAGCAGTTCTTC. Residues: CASSLSPGLAGDEQFF. The full variable domain, in which reference TRBV7-3 and TRBJ2-1 provide the parts outside the CDR3, is GAGVSQTPSNKVTEKGKYVELRCDPISGHTALYWYRQSLGQGPEFLIYFQGTGAADDSGLPNDRFFAVRPEGSVSTLKIQRTERGDSAVYLCASSLSPGLAGDEQFFGPGTRLTVL.

V is TRBV19 and J is TRBJ1-1; D gene uncertain. This CDR3 contains 15 residues. Trimming removed 5 bases at V and 0 bases at J, with 13 bases between. CDR1 and CDR2 from the germline V gene are LNHDA and SQIVND (reference sequence). The CDR3 here is CASSPEAVMNTEAFF. The DNA of the CDR3 is TGTGCCAGTAGTCCCGAGGCAGTCATGAACACTGAAGCTTTCTTT.

The gene calls are TRBV5-6 and TRBJ1-1; D perhaps matches TRBD1 (5 bases). Germline V lookup: CDR1 SGHDT, CDR2 YYEEEE. Trimming shortened V by 1 base and J by 3 bases, and 13 bases separated the two germline ends. CDR3 size: 15 residues. The CDR3 DNA is TGTGCCAGCAGCTTGCGGCTTGGGGGGTACACTGAAGCTTTCTTT. This gives the protein CASSLRLGGYTEAFF.

The chain links TRBV9 to TRBJ2-1; D not resolved. With 0 bases removed from V and 1 base from J, the gap between germline ends came to 11 bases. There are 16 residues in the CDR3. The germline V gene encodes CDR1 SGDLS and CDR2 YYNGEE. Written as DNA, the CDR3 is TGTGCCAGCAGCGTAGGAGGATCCCGGTCCTACAATGAGCAGTTCTTC. Amino acids: CASSVGGSRSYNEQFF.

The rearrangement links TRBV30 to TRBJ2-4; 7 bases match TRBD1. The trim removed 1 base at V and 1 base at J, leaving 4 bases unmatched. Germline CDR1 and CDR2: GTSNPN and SVGIG (reference sequence). This CDR3 has 15 residues. CDR3 loop: CAWSEKGAAKNIQYF. As DNA, the CDR3 is TGTGCCTGGAGTGAAAAGGGGGCTGCCAAAAACATTCAGTACTTC.

The chain couples TRBV13 to TRBJ1-2; D call uncertain. Trimming took 1 base from V and 0 from J, leaving 12 bases between them. The CDR3 runs to 16 residues. Germline V gene sequence: CDR1 PRHDT, CDR2 FYEKMQ (reference sequence). The CDR3 nucleotides read TGTGCCAGCAGCTTAGCTGGTGGGCGTTCTAACTATGGCTACACCTTC. As protein: CASSLAGGRSNYGYTF. The variable domain in full, with the rest retrieved from reference TRBV13 and TRBJ1-2, is AAGVIQSPRHLIKEKRETATLKCYPIPRHDTVYWYQQGPGQDPQFLISFYEKMQSDKGSIPDRFSAQQFSDYHSELNMSSLELGDSALYFCASSLAGGRSNYGYTFGSGTRLTVV.

This CDR3 reads CASSKRGTQETQYF. The CDR3 DNA follows: TGTGCCAGCAGTAAACGGGGGACTCAAGAGACCCAGTACTTC. The chain couples TRBV6-2 or TRBV6-3 to TRBJ2-5, with D perhaps matching TRBD2 (6 bases). The germline V gene encodes CDR1 MNHEY and CDR2 SVGEGT. The CDR3 consists of 14 residues. Deletions cut 5 bases from V and 2 bases from J, with 12 bases between.

J is TRBJ1-2 and V is TRBV28, with D unresolved. Germline V gene sequence: CDR1 MDHEN, CDR2 SYDVKM. Trimming cost V 2 bases and J 10 bases, with 14 bases left between them. The CDR3 loop spans 13 amino acids. CDR3 coding DNA: TGTGCCAGCAGTTTAAGCGTATTGGGAGACTACACCTTC. It yields the protein CASSLSVLGDYTF.

The chain is built from TRBV3-1 (or the pseudogene TRBV3-2) and TRBJ1-2; 8 bases match TRBD1. Trimming at V came to 2 bases and at J to 2 bases, leaving 10 bases not matched to a gene. The germline CDR1 and CDR2 sequences are LGHDT and YNNKEL (reference sequence). This CDR3 is built from 17 residues. The CDR3 region is CASSQRSQGARNYGYTF. CDR3 bases: TGTGCCAGCAGCCAACGATCGCAGGGGGCGAGAAACTATGGCTACACCTTC.

The chain combines TRBV5-1 with TRBJ1-6; 8 bases fit TRBD1. The CDR3 totals 14 residues. Germline CDR1 reads SGHRS; CDR2 reads YFSETQ. Trimming took 2 bases from V and 5 from J; bases not matched to a gene: 0. CDR3: CASSLQGDNSPLHF. CDR3 DNA sequence: TGCGCCAGCAGCTTACAGGGGGATAATTCACCCCTCCACTTT.